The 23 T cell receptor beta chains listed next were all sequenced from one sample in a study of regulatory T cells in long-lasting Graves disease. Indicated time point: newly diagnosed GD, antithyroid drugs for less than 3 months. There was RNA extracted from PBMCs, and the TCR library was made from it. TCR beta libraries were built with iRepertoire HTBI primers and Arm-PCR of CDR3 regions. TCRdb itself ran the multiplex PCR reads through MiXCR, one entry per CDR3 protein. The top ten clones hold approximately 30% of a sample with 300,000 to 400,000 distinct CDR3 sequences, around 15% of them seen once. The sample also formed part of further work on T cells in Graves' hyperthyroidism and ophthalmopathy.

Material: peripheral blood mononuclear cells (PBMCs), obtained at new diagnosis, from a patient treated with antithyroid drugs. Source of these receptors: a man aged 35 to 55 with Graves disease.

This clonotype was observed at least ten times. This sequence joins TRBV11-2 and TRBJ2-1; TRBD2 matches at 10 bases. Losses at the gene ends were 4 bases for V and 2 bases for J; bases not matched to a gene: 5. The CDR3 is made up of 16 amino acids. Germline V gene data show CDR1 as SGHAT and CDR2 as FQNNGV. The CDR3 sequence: CASSSSSGGAYNEQFF. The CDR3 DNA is TGTGCCAGCAGCTCCTCTAGCGGGGGCGCCTACAATGAGCAGTTCTTC.

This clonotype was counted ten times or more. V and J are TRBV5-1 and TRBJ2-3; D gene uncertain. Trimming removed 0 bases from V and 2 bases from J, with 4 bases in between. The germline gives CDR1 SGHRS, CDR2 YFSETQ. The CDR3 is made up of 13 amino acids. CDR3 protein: CASSLGATDTQYF. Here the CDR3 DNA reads TGCGCCAGCAGCTTGGGGGCCACAGATACGCAGTATTTT.

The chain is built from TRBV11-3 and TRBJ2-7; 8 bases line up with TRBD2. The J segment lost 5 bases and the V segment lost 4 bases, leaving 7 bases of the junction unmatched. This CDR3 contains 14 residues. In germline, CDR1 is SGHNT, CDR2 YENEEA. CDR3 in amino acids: CASSSQGGGNEQYF. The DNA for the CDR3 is TGTGCCAGCAGCTCGCAGGGCGGGGGGAACGAGCAGTACTTC. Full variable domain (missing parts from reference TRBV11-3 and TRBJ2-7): EAGVVQSPRYKIIEKKQPVAFWCNPISGHNTLYWYLQNLGQGPELLIRYENEEAVDDSQLPKDRFSAERLKGVDSTLKIQPAELGDSAVYLCASSSQGGGNEQYFGPGTRLTVT.

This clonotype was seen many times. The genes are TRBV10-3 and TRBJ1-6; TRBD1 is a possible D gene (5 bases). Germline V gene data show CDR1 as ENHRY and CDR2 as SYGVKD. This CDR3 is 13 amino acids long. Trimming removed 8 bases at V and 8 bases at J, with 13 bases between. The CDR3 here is CAISRQGYSPLHF. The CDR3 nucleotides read TGTGCCATCTCCCGGCAGGGCTATTCACCCCTCCACTTT.

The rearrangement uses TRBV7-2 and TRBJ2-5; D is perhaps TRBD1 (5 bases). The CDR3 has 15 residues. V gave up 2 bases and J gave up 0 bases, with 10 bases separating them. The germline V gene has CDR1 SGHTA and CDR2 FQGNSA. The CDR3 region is CASSLTGAHQETQYF. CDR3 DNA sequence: TGTGCCAGCAGCTTAACTGGGGCCCACCAAGAGACCCAGTACTTC.

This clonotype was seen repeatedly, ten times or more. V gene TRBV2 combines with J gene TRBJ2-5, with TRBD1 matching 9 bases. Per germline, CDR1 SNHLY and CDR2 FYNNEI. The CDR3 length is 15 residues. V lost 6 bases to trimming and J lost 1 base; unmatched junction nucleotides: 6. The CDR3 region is CASRDRGWFQETQYF. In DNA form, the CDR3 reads TGTGCCAGCAGAGACAGGGGGTGGTTCCAAGAGACCCAGTACTTC.

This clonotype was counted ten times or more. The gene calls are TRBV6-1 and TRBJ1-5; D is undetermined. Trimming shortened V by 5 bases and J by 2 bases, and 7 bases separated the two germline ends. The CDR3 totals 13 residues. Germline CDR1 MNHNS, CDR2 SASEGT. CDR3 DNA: TGTGCCAGCAGTCCTTCCGGCAATCAGCCCCAGCATTTT. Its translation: CASSPSGNQPQHF.

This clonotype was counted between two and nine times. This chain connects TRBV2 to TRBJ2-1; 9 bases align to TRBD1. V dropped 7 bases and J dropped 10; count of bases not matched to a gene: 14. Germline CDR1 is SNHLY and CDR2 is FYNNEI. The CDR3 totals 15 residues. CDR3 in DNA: TGTGCCAGCACCGCCGGACAGGGGAGATCGGGGGAGCAGTTCTTC. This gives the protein CASTAGQGRSGEQFF.

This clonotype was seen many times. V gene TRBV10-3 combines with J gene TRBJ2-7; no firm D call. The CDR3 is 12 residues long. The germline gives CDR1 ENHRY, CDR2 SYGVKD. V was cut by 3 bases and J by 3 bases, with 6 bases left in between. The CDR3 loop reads CAISESVYEQYF. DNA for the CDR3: TGTGCCATCAGTGAAAGTGTCTACGAGCAGTACTTC.

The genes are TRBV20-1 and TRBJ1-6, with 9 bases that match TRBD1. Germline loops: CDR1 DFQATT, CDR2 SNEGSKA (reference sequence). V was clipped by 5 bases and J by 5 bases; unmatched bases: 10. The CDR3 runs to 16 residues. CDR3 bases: TGCAGTGCTCGGGATCGGACAGGGGTTGATAATTCACCCCTCCACTTT. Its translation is CSARDRTGVDNSPLHF.

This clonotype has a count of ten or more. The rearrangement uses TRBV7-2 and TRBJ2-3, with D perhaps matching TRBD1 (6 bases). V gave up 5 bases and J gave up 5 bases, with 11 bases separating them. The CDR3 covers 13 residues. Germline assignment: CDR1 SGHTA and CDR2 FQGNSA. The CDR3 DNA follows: TGTGCCAGCAGCCCAGCCAGGGGAGATACGCAGTATTTT. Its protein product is CASSPARGDTQYF.

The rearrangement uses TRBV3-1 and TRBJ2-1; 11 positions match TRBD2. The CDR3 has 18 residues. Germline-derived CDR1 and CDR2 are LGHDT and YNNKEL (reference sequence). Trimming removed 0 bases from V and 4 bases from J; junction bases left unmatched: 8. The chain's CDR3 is CASSQDLIAGGLYNEQFF. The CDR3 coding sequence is TGTGCCAGCAGCCAAGATCTAATAGCGGGGGGGCTTTACAATGAGCAGTTCTTC.

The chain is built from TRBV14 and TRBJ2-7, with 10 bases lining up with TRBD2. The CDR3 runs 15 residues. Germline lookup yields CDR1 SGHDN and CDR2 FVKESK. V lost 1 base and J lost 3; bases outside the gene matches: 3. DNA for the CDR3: TGTGCCAGCAGCCAAGGGACTAGCGGATACTACGAGCAGTACTTC. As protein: CASSQGTSGYYEQYF. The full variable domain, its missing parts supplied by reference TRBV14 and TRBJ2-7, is EAGVTQFPSHSVIEKGQTVTLRCDPISGHDNLYWYRRVMGKEIKFLLHFVKESKQDESGMPNNRFLAERTGGTYSTLKVQPAELEDSGVYFCASSQGTSGYYEQYFGPGTRLTVT.

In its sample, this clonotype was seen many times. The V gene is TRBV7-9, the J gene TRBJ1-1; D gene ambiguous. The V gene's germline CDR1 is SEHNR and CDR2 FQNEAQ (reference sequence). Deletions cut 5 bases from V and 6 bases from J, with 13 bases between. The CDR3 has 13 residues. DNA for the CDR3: TGTGCCAGCAGCCCCCCCTCAGGCTCTGAAGCTTTCTTT. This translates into CASSPPSGSEAFF. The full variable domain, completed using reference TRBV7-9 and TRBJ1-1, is DTGVSQNPRHKITKRGQNVTFRCDPISEHNRLYWYRQTLGQGPEFLTYFQNEAQLEKSRLLSDRFSAERPKGSFSTLEIQRTEQGDSAMYLCASSPPSGSEAFFGQGTRLTVV.

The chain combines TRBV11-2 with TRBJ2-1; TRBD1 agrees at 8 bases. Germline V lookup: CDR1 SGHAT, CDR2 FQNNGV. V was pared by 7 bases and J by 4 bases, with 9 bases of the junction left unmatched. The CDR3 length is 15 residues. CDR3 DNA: TGTGCCAGCACTACGGGGACAGGACTATACAATGAGCAGTTCTTC. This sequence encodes CASTTGTGLYNEQFF.

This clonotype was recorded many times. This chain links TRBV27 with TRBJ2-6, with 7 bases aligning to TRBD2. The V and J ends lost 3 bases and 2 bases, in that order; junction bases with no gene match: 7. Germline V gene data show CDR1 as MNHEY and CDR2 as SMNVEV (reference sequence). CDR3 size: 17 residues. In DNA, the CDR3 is TGTGCCAGCAGTTTTCACGGAGCGGGGACTGGGGCCAACGTCCTGACTTTC. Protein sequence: CASSFHGAGTGANVLTF.

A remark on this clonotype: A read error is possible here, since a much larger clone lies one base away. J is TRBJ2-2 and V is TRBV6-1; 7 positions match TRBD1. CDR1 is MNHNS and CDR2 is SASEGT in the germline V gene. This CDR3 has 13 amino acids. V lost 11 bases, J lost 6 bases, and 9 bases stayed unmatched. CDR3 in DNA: TGTGCCGCCCGACAGGGTTGGGCCGGGGAGCTGTTTTTT. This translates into CAARQGWAGELFF.

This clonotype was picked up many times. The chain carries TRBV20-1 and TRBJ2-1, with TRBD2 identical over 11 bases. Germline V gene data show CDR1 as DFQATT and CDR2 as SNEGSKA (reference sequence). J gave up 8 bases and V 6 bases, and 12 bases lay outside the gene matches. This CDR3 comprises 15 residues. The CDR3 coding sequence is TGCAGTGCCTGCAATATAGCGGGGGGGCCCGATGAGCAGTTCTTC. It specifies CSACNIAGGPDEQFF.

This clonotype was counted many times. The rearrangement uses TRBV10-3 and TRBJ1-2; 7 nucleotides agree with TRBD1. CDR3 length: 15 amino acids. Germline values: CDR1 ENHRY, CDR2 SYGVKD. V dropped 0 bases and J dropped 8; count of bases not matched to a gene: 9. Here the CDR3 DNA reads TGTGCCATCAGTGAGTCGGGGACAGTGTCCTCCGGCTACACCTTC. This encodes CAISESGTVSSGYTF.

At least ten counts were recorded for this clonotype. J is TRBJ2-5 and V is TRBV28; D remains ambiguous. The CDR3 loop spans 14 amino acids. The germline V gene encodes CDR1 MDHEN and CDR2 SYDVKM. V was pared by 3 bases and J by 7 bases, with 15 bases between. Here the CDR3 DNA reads TGTGCCAGCAGTTTCTCCCCCCCGTTGACGACCCAGTACTTC. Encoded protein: CASSFSPPLTTQYF.

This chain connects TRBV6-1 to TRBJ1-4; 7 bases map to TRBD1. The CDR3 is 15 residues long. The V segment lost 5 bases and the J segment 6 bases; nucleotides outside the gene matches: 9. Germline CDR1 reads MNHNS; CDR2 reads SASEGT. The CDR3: CASSRQGSRDEKLFF. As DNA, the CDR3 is TGTGCCAGCAGTAGACAGGGTAGTCGTGATGAAAAACTGTTTTTT.

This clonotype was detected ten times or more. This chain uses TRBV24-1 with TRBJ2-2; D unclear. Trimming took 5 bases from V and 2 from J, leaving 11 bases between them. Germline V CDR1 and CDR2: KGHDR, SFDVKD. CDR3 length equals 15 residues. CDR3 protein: CATSGFAPNTGELFF. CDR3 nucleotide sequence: TGTGCCACCAGTGGGTTTGCGCCTAACACCGGGGAGCTGTTTTTT.

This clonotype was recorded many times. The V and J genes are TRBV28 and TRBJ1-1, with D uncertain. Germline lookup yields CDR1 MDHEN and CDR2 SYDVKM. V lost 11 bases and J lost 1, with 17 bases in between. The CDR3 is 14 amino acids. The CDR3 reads CAAEGAGRNTEAFF. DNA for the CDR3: TGTGCCGCAGAGGGTGCCGGTCGGAACACTGAAGCTTTCTTT. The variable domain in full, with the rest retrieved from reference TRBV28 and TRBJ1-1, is DVKVTQSSRYLVKRTGEKVFLECVQDMDHENMFWYRQDPGLGLRLIYFSYDVKMKEKGDIPEGYSVSREKKERFSLILESASTNQTSMYLCAAEGAGRNTEAFFGQGTRLTVV.